This TCR beta chain was sequenced in a study of response to subunit inactivated influenza vaccine. Germline V gene sequence: CDR1 MNHEY, CDR2 SVGEGT. The V end lost 6 bases, the J end lost 1 base, and 9 bases lay between the germline ends. The CDR3 is 14 amino acids. In its sample, this clonotype was seen a few times. Its antigen is undetermined. A single record per CDR3 protein comes from TCRdb applying MiXCR to the RT-PCR reads. The sample holds 630,000 or so distinct CDR3 sequences; about a sixth are singletons and the top ten take roughly 10%. Points from the study as a whole: It was the authors' suggestion that each seasonal influenza vaccination recruits few new T cells.

This clonotype was sampled from a man aged 50-59 years who received an inactivated influenza vaccine. The gene calls are TRBV6-2 or TRBV6-3 and TRBJ2-2; D call uncertain. The material was PBMCs from blood, obtained approximately 13 days after vaccination. In DNA, the CDR3 is TGTGCCAGCAGCGGGTACCTGAACACCGGGGAGCTGTTTTTT. Its protein is CASSGYLNTGELFF.